A selection of T cell receptor beta chains follows, all from one sample in a study of neurological immune-mediated disorders. TCRdb called the 5' RACE reads again in MiXCR, with one record for every CDR3 protein. The sample has 55,000 to 75,000 distinct CDR3 sequences; 2% to 2.5% are singletons. The sample taken for sequencing was PBMCs. The source of these receptors is a man in his fifties with multiple sclerosis. Each CDR3 is given with its conserved first and last residue. The D gene is left open where the match is weak. The size field is filled for only some rows; it gives once, few, many or a size class.

cdr3_aa: CASSLAPGQYGYTF
cdr3_nt: TGTGCCAGCAGTTTAGCACCGGGACAGTATGGCTACACCTTC
d_call: TRBD1
v_call: TRBV12-3/TRBV12-4
j_call: TRBJ1-2
clone_size: few

cdr3_aa: CASSLAGGGRHEQYF
cdr3_nt: TGTGCCAGCAGCTTAGCGGGGGGAGGACGCCACGAGCAGTACTTC
d_call: -
v_call: TRBV7-2
j_call: TRBJ2-7
clone_size: many

cdr3_aa: CASSYGGPETQYF
cdr3_nt: TGTGCCAGCAGTTATGGGGGGCCAGAGACCCAGTACTTC
d_call: -
v_call: TRBV6-6
j_call: TRBJ2-5
clone_size: many

cdr3_aa: CASSSTGNYGYTF
cdr3_nt: TGTGCCAGCAGTTCGACAGGAAACTATGGCTACACCTTC
d_call: -
v_call: TRBV12-3/TRBV12-4
j_call: TRBJ1-2
clone_size: many

cdr3_aa: CASSLDQGGEFF
cdr3_nt: TGTGCCAGCAGCTTAGACCAGGGAGGGGAGTTCTTC
d_call: TRBD2
v_call: TRBV7-2
j_call: TRBJ2-1
clone_size: many

cdr3_aa: CASSQDEAVSYEQYF
cdr3_nt: TGCGCCAGCAGCCAAGATGAAGCCGTTTCCTACGAGCAGTACTTC
d_call: -
v_call: TRBV4-3
j_call: TRBJ2-7
clone_size: many

cdr3_aa: CASSSGTTSTDTQYF
cdr3_nt: TGTGCCAGCAGCTCCGGGACCACAAGCACAGATACGCAGTATTTT
d_call: -
v_call: TRBV7-8
j_call: TRBJ2-3
clone_size: many

cdr3_aa: CASSLAWGGRTGELFF
cdr3_nt: TGCGCCAGCAGCTTGGCGTGGGGGGGCCGCACCGGGGAGCTGTTTTTT
d_call: -
v_call: TRBV5-1
j_call: TRBJ2-2
clone_size: many

cdr3_aa: CASSPQGTRSYEQYF
cdr3_nt: TGCGCCAGCAGCCCTCAGGGAACGAGGTCCTACGAGCAGTACTTC
d_call: -
v_call: TRBV4-1
j_call: TRBJ2-7
clone_size: many

cdr3_aa: CASSPGSFGQGLYEQYF
cdr3_nt: TGCGCCAGCAGCCCCGGGAGTTTCGGACAGGGACTCTACGAGCAGTACTTC
d_call: TRBD1
v_call: TRBV5-1
j_call: TRBJ2-7
clone_size: many

cdr3_aa: CASTLGTGQNEKLFF
cdr3_nt: TGCGCCAGCACCCTTGGGACAGGGCAAAATGAAAAACTGTTTTTT
d_call: TRBD1
v_call: TRBV5-1
j_call: TRBJ1-4
clone_size: many

cdr3_aa: CASSLRGARVAFF
cdr3_nt: TGTGCCAGCAGCTTAAGGGGGGCGCGAGTAGCTTTCTTT
d_call: -
v_call: TRBV11-2
j_call: TRBJ1-1
clone_size: many

cdr3_aa: CASSPGDNNEKLFF
cdr3_nt: TGTGCCAGCAGTCCAGGGGACAACAATGAAAAACTGTTTTTT
d_call: -
v_call: TRBV7-9
j_call: TRBJ1-4
clone_size: many

cdr3_aa: CATRSWGNQHQHF
cdr3_nt: TGTGCCACACGTTCCTGGGGCAATCAGCACCAGCATTTT
d_call: -
v_call: TRBV21-1
j_call: TRBJ1-5
clone_size: -

cdr3_aa: CSVRTGSNQPQHF
cdr3_nt: TGCAGCGTCCGAACTGGTAGCAATCAGCCCCAGCATTTT
d_call: -
v_call: TRBV29-1
j_call: TRBJ1-5
clone_size: many

cdr3_aa: CASSGGQGAFYGYTF
cdr3_nt: TGTGCCAGCAGCGGGGGACAGGGGGCCTTCTATGGCTACACCTTC
d_call: TRBD1
v_call: TRBV9
j_call: TRBJ1-2
clone_size: many

cdr3_aa: CASSRIGELFF
cdr3_nt: TGTGCCAGCAGTAGGATCGGGGAGCTGTTTTTT
d_call: -
v_call: TRBV12-3/TRBV12-4
j_call: TRBJ2-2
clone_size: many

cdr3_aa: CSARDETSRDTQYF
cdr3_nt: TGCAGTGCTAGAGATGAGACTAGCCGGGATACGCAGTATTTT
d_call: TRBD2
v_call: TRBV20-1
j_call: TRBJ2-3
clone_size: many

cdr3_aa: CSVEIGGVPGEQYF
cdr3_nt: TGCAGCGTTGAAATAGGGGGCGTCCCTGGCGAGCAGTACTTC
d_call: TRBD1
v_call: TRBV29-1
j_call: TRBJ2-7
clone_size: many

cdr3_aa: CASSLYRNQPQHF
cdr3_nt: TGTGCCAGCAGTTTATACCGCAATCAGCCCCAGCATTTT
d_call: -
v_call: TRBV27
j_call: TRBJ1-5
clone_size: many

cdr3_aa: CAISDLSGGSANTGELFF
cdr3_nt: TGTGCCATCAGTGATTTGAGCGGGGGGTCCGCGAACACCGGGGAGCTGTTTTTT
d_call: TRBD2
v_call: TRBV10-3
j_call: TRBJ2-2
clone_size: many

cdr3_aa: CSATDGLPISGNTIYF
cdr3_nt: TGCAGTGCTACAGACGGACTGCCTATCTCTGGAAACACCATATATTTT
d_call: -
v_call: TRBV20-1
j_call: TRBJ1-3
clone_size: many

cdr3_aa: CASSKTGQRNQPQHF
cdr3_nt: TGTGCCAGCAGCAAAACCGGGCAGCGAAATCAGCCCCAGCATTTT
d_call: -
v_call: TRBV21-1
j_call: TRBJ1-5
clone_size: many

cdr3_aa: CASRLVAGTGETQYF
cdr3_nt: TGCGCCAGCAGGTTGGTGGCCGGGACAGGAGAGACCCAGTACTTC
d_call: TRBD1
v_call: TRBV5-1
j_call: TRBJ2-5
clone_size: many

cdr3_aa: CAISVWTGGGYEQYF
cdr3_nt: TGTGCCATCAGTGTGTGGACAGGGGGCGGCTACGAGCAGTACTTC
d_call: TRBD1
v_call: TRBV10-3
j_call: TRBJ2-7
clone_size: many

cdr3_aa: CASSFGISGNTIYF
cdr3_nt: TGTGCCAGCAGCTTTGGGATTTCTGGAAACACCATATATTTT
d_call: -
v_call: TRBV7-2
j_call: TRBJ1-3
clone_size: many

cdr3_aa: CASRGDPLEAFF
cdr3_nt: TGTGCCAGCAGAGGGGACCCCTTGGAAGCTTTCTTT
d_call: -
v_call: TRBV2
j_call: TRBJ1-1
clone_size: many

cdr3_aa: CASSLRPTGQQETQYF
cdr3_nt: TGTGCCAGCAGTTTACGGCCCACCGGACAACAAGAGACCCAGTACTTC
d_call: -
v_call: TRBV6-6
j_call: TRBJ2-5
clone_size: many

cdr3_aa: CASRPSASYGYTF
cdr3_nt: TGTGCCAGCAGGCCCTCGGCCAGCTATGGCTACACCTTC
d_call: -
v_call: TRBV12-3/TRBV12-4
j_call: TRBJ1-2
clone_size: many

cdr3_aa: CASSQAASYNEQFF
cdr3_nt: TGCGCCAGCAGCCAGGCGGCATCCTACAATGAGCAGTTCTTC
d_call: -
v_call: TRBV4-3
j_call: TRBJ2-1
clone_size: many

cdr3_aa: CASSRGQGTQYF
cdr3_nt: TGTGCCAGCAGCCGGGGACAGGGTACGCAGTATTTT
d_call: TRBD1
v_call: TRBV28
j_call: TRBJ2-3
clone_size: many

cdr3_aa: CASSIPSQGNSPLHF
cdr3_nt: TGTGCCAGTAGTATCCCATCTCAGGGGAATTCACCCCTGCACTTT
d_call: -
v_call: TRBV19
j_call: TRBJ1-6
clone_size: few

cdr3_aa: CASSLDRGITAQYF
cdr3_nt: TGTGCCAGCAGCCTGGACAGGGGTATTACGGCGCAGTACTTC
d_call: TRBD1
v_call: TRBV7-9
j_call: TRBJ2-7
clone_size: many

cdr3_aa: CASSFSGSGANVLTF
cdr3_nt: TGTGCCAGCAGTTTCTCGGGTTCCGGGGCCAACGTCCTGACTTTC
d_call: -
v_call: TRBV12-3/TRBV12-4
j_call: TRBJ2-6
clone_size: many

cdr3_aa: CASSMGDEQYF
cdr3_nt: TGCGCCAGCAGTATGGGGGACGAGCAGTACTTC
d_call: -
v_call: TRBV5-1
j_call: TRBJ2-7
clone_size: many

cdr3_aa: CASMEGDTEAFF
cdr3_nt: TGCGCCAGCATGGAAGGGGACACTGAAGCTTTCTTT
d_call: -
v_call: TRBV5-1
j_call: TRBJ1-1
clone_size: many

cdr3_aa: CASSLVRGGRHWPQHF
cdr3_nt: TGTGCCAGCAGCTTAGTTAGGGGTGGGAGGCACTGGCCCCAGCATTTT
d_call: -
v_call: TRBV7-9
j_call: TRBJ1-5
clone_size: many

cdr3_aa: CSAREEGRSNQPQHF
cdr3_nt: TGCAGTGCTAGAGAAGAGGGGAGGAGCAATCAGCCCCAGCATTTT
d_call: -
v_call: TRBV20-1
j_call: TRBJ1-5
clone_size: many

cdr3_aa: CASSEDGRVFTEAFF
cdr3_nt: TGTGCCAGCAGTGAAGATGGCAGGGTCTTCACTGAAGCTTTCTTT
d_call: -
v_call: TRBV2
j_call: TRBJ1-1
clone_size: many

cdr3_aa: CASSAWVVSPTRNTIYF
cdr3_nt: TGTGCCAGCAGCGCCTGGGTGGTATCACCGACTCGAAACACCATATATTTT
d_call: -
v_call: TRBV9
j_call: TRBJ1-3
clone_size: many

cdr3_aa: CASSFGRGGSPLHF
cdr3_nt: TGTGCCAGCAGTTTTGGCCGAGGTGGTTCACCCCTCCACTTT
d_call: -
v_call: TRBV12-3/TRBV12-4
j_call: TRBJ1-6
clone_size: many

cdr3_aa: CASTDRDAQYF
cdr3_nt: TGTGCCAGCACTGACAGGGATGCGCAGTATTTT
d_call: TRBD1
v_call: TRBV2
j_call: TRBJ2-3
clone_size: many